The clone carrying this T cell receptor beta chain appeared a few times. The antigen remains unidentified. The data were taken from a study of T cell responses to AZD1222 COVID-19 vaccine. Repertoires were generated with immunoSEQ multiplex PCR, while TCRdb's copy carries only in-frame clones and drops some. The profile shows roughly 140,000 clones, roughly 90% of them singletons. Study results and limitations: Mapped onto spike, vaccine-associated CD4 TCRs spanned it and were dominant at 160-218 and 743-854. There were mostly white British donors and more females than males, and clonal diversity was possibly underestimated. Per reports, nearly half of all spike-specific TCRs target regions that are unmutated in variants.

The CDR3 consists of 14 residues. V was clipped by 5 bases and J by 4 bases, with 11 bases between them. Looked up from germline, CDR1 is SGHTA and CDR2 is FQGNSA. The clonotype comes from an adult who received the AZD1222 COVID-19 vaccine. Sequencing used peripheral blood, obtained 28 days after the second AZD1222 dose. The chain combines TRBV7-2 with TRBJ2-2, with D possibly TRBD1 on 6 matching bases. The chain's CDR3 is CASSSRGTTGELFF. The CDR3 DNA sequence: TGTGCCAGCAGCAGCAGGGGAACCACCGGGGAGCTGTTTTTT.